This T cell receptor (beta chain) was captured by sequencing in a study of T-cell memory formation after mild COVID-19. Notes on the study in general: Those CD4+ clones that contracted were mainly in CM and EM (CD8+ ones in EMRA). Pre-infection memory already had some responding clones, implying cross-reactive memory joined. Day 15 to 85 contracting clones showed balanced CD4/CD8; later expanders leaned CD4+.

Remarks on this clonotype: Its antigen remains unknown.

CDR3 length equals 12 residues. Trimming pared 7 bases from V and 1 base from J, leaving 10 bases between. Germline assignment: CDR1 SQVTM and CDR2 ANQGSEA. Constant-segment-primed 5'RACE gave TCR alpha and TCR beta cDNA libraries with sample barcodes and UMIs. TCRdb processed the 5' RACE reads anew with MiXCR; each CDR3 protein has one entry. The top ten clones hold approximately 4% of a sample with around 150,000 distinct CDR3 sequences, around 10% of them seen once. The rearrangement links TRBV29-1 to TRBJ2-5, with D perhaps given as TRBD1 or TRBD2 (5 bases each). The sample taken for sequencing was PBMCs or a T cell subset sorted from them (not recorded which). This TCR derives from a man aged 18 to 30 who had mild COVID-19 (a few samples of this study predate the infection). Cell type and time point are not known. The CDR3 is CSAGTPQETQYF. The CDR3 DNA reads as TGCAGCGCCGGGACGCCCCAAGAGACCCAGTACTTC.